A single sample gave rise to the 5 T cell receptor beta chains below, sequenced in a study of T cell changes during pregnancy in multiple sclerosis. The method was immunoSEQ multiplex PCR; TCRdb's version includes in-frame clones alone and lacks a portion of them. The sample lists around 69,000 clones; less than 95% were seen once. The sequencing used peripheral blood, collected in the second trimester of pregnancy. The receptor source for this set is a female donor in good health, enrolled as a control in a pregnancy study.

The rearrangement joins TRBV5-8 to TRBJ1-2, with D perhaps TRBD1 (6 bases). Between the trimmed V and J ends, which lost 4 bases and 7 bases, there was a span of 11 bases. Germline V gene sequence: CDR1 SGHTS, CDR2 YDEGEE. The CDR3 runs 12 residues. Here the CDR3 DNA reads TGTGCCAGCAGCAAACGGACAGTTGGCTACACCTTC. It yields the protein CASSKRTVGYTF.

The chain carries TRBV18 and TRBJ2-7; a weak D match, TRBD2 (5 bases). V was pared by 0 bases and J by 3 bases, with 12 bases between. The V gene's germline CDR1 is KGHSH and CDR2 LQKENI. CDR3 length: 15 amino acids. CDR3 DNA sequence: TGTGCCAGCTCACCACCGGAGAGGGTAGGCTACGAGCAGTACTTC. Encoded protein: CASSPPERVGYEQYF.

This chain connects TRBV19 to TRBJ2-1; weak D call: TRBD2 (5 bases). The CDR3 runs to 11 residues. Looked up from germline, CDR1 is LNHDA and CDR2 is SQIVND (reference sequence). Trimming pared 4 bases from V and 8 bases from J, leaving 6 bases between. The CDR3 loop reads CASSNGDEQFF. The CDR3 DNA follows: TGTGCCAGTAGTAACGGGGATGAGCAGTTCTTC.

This sequence joins TRBV7-9 and TRBJ2-7; 12 nucleotides align to TRBD2. Germline CDR1 reads SEHNR; CDR2 reads FQNEAQ (reference sequence). This CDR3 comprises 16 residues. J was trimmed by 7 bases and V by 0 bases; bases with no gene match: 7. CDR3 sequence reads: CASSLALAGGPREQYF. As DNA, the CDR3 is TGTGCCAGCAGCTTAGCCCTAGCGGGAGGGCCGAGGGAGCAGTACTTC.

For the CDR3, the DNA is TGTGCCAGCAGCCTTAGACTTACCGGGGCCAACGTCCTGACTTTC. It translates to CASSLRLTGANVLTF. This chain uses TRBV13 with TRBJ2-6; D call uncertain. Trimming took off 5 bases at V and 4 bases at J, with 12 bases between the two ends. Germline V gene data show CDR1 as PRHDT and CDR2 as FYEKMQ (reference sequence). The CDR3 sequence is 15 residues long.